This TCR beta chain was captured in a study of blood T cell repertoires in COVID-19. Study as a whole: Nucleic acid was either cDNA or gDNA, and it came from T cells, B-cell-depleted T cells, or PBMCs.

Original processing methods: Amplification of reference gene primers was used by the study to estimate nucleated cell counts. TCRdb's table, derived via immunoSEQ multiplex PCR, lists solely in-frame clones and lacks some. V and J calls and clone size are given by that table; D and trimming were obtained from the DNA. The table has 380,000 or so clones, approximately 88% seen once. This CDR3 is 15 amino acids long. The germline V gene has CDR1 KGHSH and CDR2 LQKENI. V was clipped by 2 bases and J by 0 bases, with 8 bases between them. The age range of participants was roughly 18 to 90 years, with residence in under 30 US areas.

The rearrangement uses TRBV18 and TRBJ2-1, with a possible D match to TRBD1 (6 bases). This clonotype originated in a middle-aged woman with acute COVID-19. Sequenced material: PBMCs or T cells enriched from blood (not recorded which). CDR3 coding DNA: TGTGCCAGCTCACCATTGGACAGCTCCTACAATGAGCAGTTCTTC. Translating it yields CASSPLDSSYNEQFF.